This T cell receptor (beta chain) came from a study of breast tumors, draining lymph nodes, adjacent tissues. Study-level results: Tumors had less TCR diversity than lymph nodes, more than nontumor tissue. Data fit most tumor T cells coming from lymph node, expanding in tumor. Tumor and nontumor repertoires were significantly more similar in luminal-like than in basal-like breast cancer. That most tumor T cells come from lymph nodes remained unproven.

This clonotype was recorded at least ten times. No antigen is known for it. Axillary draining lymph nodes of breast cancer patients supplied the node samples. Germline values: CDR1 SGHRS, CDR2 YFSETQ. V lost 3 bases to trimming and J lost 3 bases; unmatched junction nucleotides: 6. The CDR3 contains 16 residues. TCRdb re-derived calls from the multiplex PCR reads in MiXCR, one entry per CDR3 protein. This table holds about 180,000 distinct CDR3 sequences, about 33% found once. This TCR was recovered from a female donor with breast cancer. Some clones in this sample may be carry-over from other donors' samples. Material: axillary lymph node tissue. The chain joins TRBV5-1 to TRBJ2-1; 10 nucleotides line up with TRBD2. The CDR3 sequence is CASSYASGGYYNEQFF. The CDR3 DNA reads as TGCGCCAGCAGCTACGCTAGCGGGGGCTACTACAATGAGCAGTTCTTC.